Each of the 5 T cell receptor beta chains below was sequenced from the same sample in a study of siplizumab effects on memory and regulatory T cells. The method was immunoSEQ multiplex PCR; TCRdb's version includes in-frame clones alone and lacks a portion of them. The table shows approximately 92,000 clones, with 85% to 95% occurring only once. The sample comprised non-Treg CD4+ T cells sorted from blood. Receptors originate from a human donor in good health.

The chain couples TRBV28 to TRBJ2-7; TRBD2 matches 12 bases. CDR1 is MDHEN, CDR2 SYDVKM, per germline. The CDR3 has 16 amino acids. The V segment lost 6 bases and the J segment 4 bases; nucleotides outside the gene matches: 10. The CDR3 sequence: CASSPPLAGGLYEQYF. The CDR3 DNA reads as TGTGCCAGCAGCCCTCCGCTAGCGGGAGGGCTATACGAGCAGTACTTC.

This chain connects TRBV5-1 to TRBJ2-6, with 10 positions matching TRBD1. Looked up from germline, CDR1 is SGHRS and CDR2 is YFSETQ. The length of the CDR3 is 18 residues. Trimming at V came to 3 bases and at J to 2 bases, leaving 8 bases not matched to a gene. The DNA of the CDR3 is TGCGCCAGCAGCTCTATGACAGGGGGCGCGGCTGGGGCCAACGTCCTGACTTTC. Translated: CASSSMTGGAAGANVLTF.

The chain carries TRBV27 and TRBJ2-1, with 9 bases identical to TRBD1. The V gene's germline CDR1 is MNHEY and CDR2 SMNVEV (reference sequence). J lost 2 bases, V lost 8 bases, and 4 bases had no gene match. The CDR3 consists of 14 residues. CDR3 in amino acids: CASHRQGAYNEQFF. CDR3 DNA sequence: TGTGCCAGCCACAGACAGGGGGCCTACAATGAGCAGTTCTTC.

V and J are TRBV9 and TRBJ2-5, with D unclear. The CDR3 spans 11 residues. CDR1 is SGDLS, CDR2 YYNGEE, per germline. Trimming pared 3 bases from V and 3 bases from J, leaving 3 bases between. For the CDR3, the DNA is TGTGCCAGCAGCGCCGAAGAGACCCAGTACTTC. This gives the protein CASSAEETQYF.

V gene TRBV11-2 combines with J gene TRBJ1-1, with D perhaps TRBD1 (6 bases). Between the trimmed V and J ends, which lost 4 bases and 0 bases, there was a span of 15 bases. The CDR3 contains 16 residues. Germline CDR1 reads SGHAT; CDR2 reads FQNNGV. CDR3 sequence (DNA): TGTGCCAGCAGCTCCCTGGGGGACACGCTGAACACTGAAGCTTTCTTT. The encoded protein is CASSSLGDTLNTEAFF.